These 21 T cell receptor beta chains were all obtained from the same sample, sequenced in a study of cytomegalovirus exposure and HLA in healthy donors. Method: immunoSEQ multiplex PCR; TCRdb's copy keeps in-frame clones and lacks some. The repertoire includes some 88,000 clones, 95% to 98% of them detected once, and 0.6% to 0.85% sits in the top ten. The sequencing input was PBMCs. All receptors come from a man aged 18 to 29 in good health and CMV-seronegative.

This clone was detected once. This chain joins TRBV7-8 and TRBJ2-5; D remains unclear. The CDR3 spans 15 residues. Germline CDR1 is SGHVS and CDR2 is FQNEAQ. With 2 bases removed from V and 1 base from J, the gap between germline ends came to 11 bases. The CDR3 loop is CASSLTVVSQETQYF. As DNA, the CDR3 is TGTGCCAGCAGCTTAACCGTTGTCAGCCAAGAGACCCAGTACTTC.

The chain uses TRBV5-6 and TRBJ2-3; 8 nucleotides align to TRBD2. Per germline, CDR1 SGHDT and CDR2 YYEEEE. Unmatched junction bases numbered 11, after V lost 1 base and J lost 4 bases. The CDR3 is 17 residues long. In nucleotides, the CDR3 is TGTGCCAGCAGCTTGCGTGCCGGGGGGGGCACCGCAGATACGCAGTATTTT. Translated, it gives CASSLRAGGGTADTQYF.

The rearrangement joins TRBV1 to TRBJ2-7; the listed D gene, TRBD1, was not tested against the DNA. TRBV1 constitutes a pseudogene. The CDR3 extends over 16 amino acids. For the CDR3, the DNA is TGCACCAGCAGCCAAGATTTTCGGGGACAAGGAGAAGAGCAGTACGTC. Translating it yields CTSSQDFRGQGEEQYV.

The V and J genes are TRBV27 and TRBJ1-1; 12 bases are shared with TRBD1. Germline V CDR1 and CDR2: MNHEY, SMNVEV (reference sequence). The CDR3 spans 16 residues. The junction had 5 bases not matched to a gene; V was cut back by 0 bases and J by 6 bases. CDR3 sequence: CASSLSGQGAISEAFF. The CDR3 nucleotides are TGTGCCAGCAGTTTATCGGGACAGGGGGCGATTTCTGAAGCTTTCTTT.

Here the CDR3 reads CASSPLGAGGLEQFF. CDR3 in DNA: TGTGCCAGCAGCCCACTGGGGGCGGGAGGACTTGAGCAGTTCTTC. The rearrangement links TRBV5-4 to TRBJ2-1; TRBD2 matches 8 bases. Germline loops: CDR1 SGHNT, CDR2 YYREEE (reference sequence). The CDR3 runs 15 residues. J was trimmed by 9 bases and V by 4 bases; bases with no gene match: 12.

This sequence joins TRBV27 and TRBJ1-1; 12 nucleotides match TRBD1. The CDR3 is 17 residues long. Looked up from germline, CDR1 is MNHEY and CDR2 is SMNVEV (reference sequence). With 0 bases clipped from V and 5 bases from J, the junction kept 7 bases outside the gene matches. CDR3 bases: TGTGCCAGCAGTTTATCGGCTGAGGGACAGGGGGCTACTGAAGCTTTCTTT. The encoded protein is CASSLSAEGQGATEAFF.

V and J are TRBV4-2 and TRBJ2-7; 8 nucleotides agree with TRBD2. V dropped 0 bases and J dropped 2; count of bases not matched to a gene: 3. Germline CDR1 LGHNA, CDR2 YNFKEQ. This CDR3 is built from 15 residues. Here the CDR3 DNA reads TGTGCCAGCAGCCAAGAGACTAGCGCCACCTACGAGCAGTACGTC. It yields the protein CASSQETSATYEQYV.

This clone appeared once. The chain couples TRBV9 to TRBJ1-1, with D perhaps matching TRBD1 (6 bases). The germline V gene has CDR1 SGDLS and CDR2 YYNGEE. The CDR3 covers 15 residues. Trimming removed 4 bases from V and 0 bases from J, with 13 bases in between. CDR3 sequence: CASSPRTALNTEAFF. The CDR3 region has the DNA TGTGCCAGCAGCCCTCGGACAGCCTTGAACACTGAAGCTTTCTTT.

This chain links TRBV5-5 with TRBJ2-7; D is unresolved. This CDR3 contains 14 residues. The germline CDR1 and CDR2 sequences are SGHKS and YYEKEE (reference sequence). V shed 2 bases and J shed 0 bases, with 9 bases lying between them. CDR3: CASSFSEDSYEQYV. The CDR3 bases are TGTGCCAGCAGCTTCAGTGAGGACTCCTACGAGCAGTACGTC.

The CDR3 reads CASSITPGGNTEAFF. As DNA, the CDR3 is TGTGCCAGTAGTATAACCCCGGGGGGGAACACTGAAGCTTTCTTT. The V call is TRBV19, the J call TRBJ1-1, with a possible D match to TRBD1 (5 bases). Germline V CDR1 and CDR2: LNHDA, SQIVND (reference sequence). The CDR3 totals 15 residues. V was cut by 2 bases and J by 1 base, with 11 bases left in between.

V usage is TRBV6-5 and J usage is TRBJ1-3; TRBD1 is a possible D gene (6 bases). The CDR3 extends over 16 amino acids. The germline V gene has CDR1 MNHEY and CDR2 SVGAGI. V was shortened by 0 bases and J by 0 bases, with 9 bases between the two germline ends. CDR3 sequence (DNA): TGTGCCAGCAGTTACTCGGGCAGGGGCTCTGGAAACACCATATATTTT. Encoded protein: CASSYSGRGSGNTIYF.

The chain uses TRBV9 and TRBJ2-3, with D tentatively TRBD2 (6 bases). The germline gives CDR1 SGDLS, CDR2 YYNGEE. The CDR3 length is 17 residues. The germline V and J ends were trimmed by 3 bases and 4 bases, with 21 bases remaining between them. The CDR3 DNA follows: TGTGCCAGCAGCGGAACATTTAGCGGTCGATACTCAGATACGCAGTATTTT. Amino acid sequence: CASSGTFSGRYSDTQYF.

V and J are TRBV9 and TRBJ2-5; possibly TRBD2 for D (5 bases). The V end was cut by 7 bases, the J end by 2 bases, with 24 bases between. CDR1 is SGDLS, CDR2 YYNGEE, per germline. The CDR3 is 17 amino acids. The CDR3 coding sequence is TGTGCCAGCGGTGCCGGACTGGGAGCACAACCTCAAGAGACCCAGTACTTC. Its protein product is CASGAGLGAQPQETQYF. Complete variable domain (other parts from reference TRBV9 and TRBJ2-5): DSGVTQTPKHLITATGQRVTLRCSPRSGDLSVYWYQQSLDQGLQFLIQYYNGEERAKGNILERFSAQQFPDLHSELNLSSLELGDSALYFCASGAGLGAQPQETQYFGPGTRLLVL.

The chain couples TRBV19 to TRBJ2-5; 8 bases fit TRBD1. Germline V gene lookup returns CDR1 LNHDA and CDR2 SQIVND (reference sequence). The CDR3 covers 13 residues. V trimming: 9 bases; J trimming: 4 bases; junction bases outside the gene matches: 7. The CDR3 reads CASRFRGRETQYF. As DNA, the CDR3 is TGTGCCAGCCGCTTCAGGGGGCGAGAGACCCAGTACTTC.

As DNA, the CDR3 is TGTGCCAGCAGCTCCAGACTAGCGGGAGCCGAGCAGTACGTC. Protein sequence: CASSSRLAGAEQYV. The rearrangement links TRBV27 to TRBJ2-7; TRBD2 aligns across 12 bases. Germline-derived CDR1 and CDR2 are MNHEY and SMNVEV (reference sequence). The CDR3 has 14 amino acids. The V gene end was trimmed by 6 bases and the J gene end by 6 bases; junction bases not matched to a gene: 6.

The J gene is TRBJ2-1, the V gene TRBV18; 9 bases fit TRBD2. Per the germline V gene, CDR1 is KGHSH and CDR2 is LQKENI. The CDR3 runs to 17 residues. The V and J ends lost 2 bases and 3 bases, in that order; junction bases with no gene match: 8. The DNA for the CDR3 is TGTGCCAGCTCACCAGCGGCGGGAGGGCCCAGCTACAATGAGCAGTTCTTC. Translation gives CASSPAAGGPSYNEQFF.

The CDR3 DNA reads TGTGCCAGCAGCCAGGGTGGACCCACAGATACGCAGTATTTT. Translating gives CASSQGGPTDTQYF. The gene calls are TRBV27 and TRBJ2-3; TRBD1 might be the D (5 bases). Per germline, CDR1 MNHEY and CDR2 SMNVEV (reference sequence). The V end lost 6 bases, the J end lost 2 bases, and 12 bases lay between the germline ends. The CDR3 is 14 amino acids.

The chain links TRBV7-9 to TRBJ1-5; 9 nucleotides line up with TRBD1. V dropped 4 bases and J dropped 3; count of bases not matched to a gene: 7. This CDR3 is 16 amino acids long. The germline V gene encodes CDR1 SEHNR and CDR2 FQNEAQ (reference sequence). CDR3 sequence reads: CASSSGTGPNNQPQHF. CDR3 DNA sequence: TGTGCCAGCAGCTCGGGGACAGGGCCAAACAATCAGCCCCAGCATTTT.

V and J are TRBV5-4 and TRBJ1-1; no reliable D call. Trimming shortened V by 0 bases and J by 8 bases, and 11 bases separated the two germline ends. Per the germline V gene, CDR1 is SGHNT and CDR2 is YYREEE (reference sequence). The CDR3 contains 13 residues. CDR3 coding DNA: TGTGCCAGCAGCTTGGTTAGGAGGGCCGAAGCTTTCTTT. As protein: CASSLVRRAEAFF. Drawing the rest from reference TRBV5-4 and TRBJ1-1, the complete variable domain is ETGVTQSPTHLIKTRGQQVTLRCSSQSGHNTVSWYQQALGQGPQFIFQYYREEENGRGNFPPRFSGLQFPNYSSELNVNALELDDSALYLCASSLVRRAEAFFGQGTRLTVV.

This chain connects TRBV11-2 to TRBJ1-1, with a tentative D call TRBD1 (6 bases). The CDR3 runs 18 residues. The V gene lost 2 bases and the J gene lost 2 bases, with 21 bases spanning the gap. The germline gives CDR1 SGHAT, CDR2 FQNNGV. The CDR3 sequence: CASSLLSPFRGPNTEAFF. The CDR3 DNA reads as TGTGCCAGCAGCTTACTCTCTCCCTTCAGGGGCCCCAACACTGAAGCTTTCTTT.

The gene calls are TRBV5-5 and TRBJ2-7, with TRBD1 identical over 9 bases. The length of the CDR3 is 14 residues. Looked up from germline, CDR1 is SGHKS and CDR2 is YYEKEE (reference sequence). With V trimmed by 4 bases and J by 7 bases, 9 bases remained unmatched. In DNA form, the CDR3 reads TGTGCCAGCAGCCGAATGGGACAGGGATATGAGCAGTACTTC. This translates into CASSRMGQGYEQYF.